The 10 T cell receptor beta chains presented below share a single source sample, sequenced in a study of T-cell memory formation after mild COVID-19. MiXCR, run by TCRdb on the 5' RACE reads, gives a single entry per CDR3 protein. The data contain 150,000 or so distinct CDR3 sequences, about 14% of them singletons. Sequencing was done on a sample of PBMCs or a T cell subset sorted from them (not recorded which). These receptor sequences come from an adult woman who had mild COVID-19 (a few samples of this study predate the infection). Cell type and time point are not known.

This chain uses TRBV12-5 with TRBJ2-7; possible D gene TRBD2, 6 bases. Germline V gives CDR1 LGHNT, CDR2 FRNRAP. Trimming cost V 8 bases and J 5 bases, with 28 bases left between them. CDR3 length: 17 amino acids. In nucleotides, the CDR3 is TGTGCTAGTCGTGGGGTTGGAGGGCAACTAGGAGGTCACGAGCAGTACTTC. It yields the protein CASRGVGGQLGGHEQYF.

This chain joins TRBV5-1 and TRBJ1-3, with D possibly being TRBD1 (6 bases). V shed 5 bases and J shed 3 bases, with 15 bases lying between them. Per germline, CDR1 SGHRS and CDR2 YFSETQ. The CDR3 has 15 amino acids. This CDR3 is CASRDLQGVGNTIYF. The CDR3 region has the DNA TGCGCCAGCAGAGATCTACAGGGCGTTGGAAACACCATATATTTT. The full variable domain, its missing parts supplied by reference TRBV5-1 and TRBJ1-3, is KAGVTQTPRYLIKTRGQQVTLSCSPISGHRSVSWYQQTPGQGLQFLFEYFSETQRNKGNFPGRFSGRQFSNSRSEMNVSTLELGDSALYLCASRDLQGVGNTIYFGEGSWLTVV.

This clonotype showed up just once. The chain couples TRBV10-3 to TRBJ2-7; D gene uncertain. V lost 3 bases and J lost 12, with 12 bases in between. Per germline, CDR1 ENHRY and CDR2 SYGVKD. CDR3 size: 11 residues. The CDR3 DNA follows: TGTGCCATCAGTGACGCGGCAGGACCGTACTTC. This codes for CAISDAAGPYF.

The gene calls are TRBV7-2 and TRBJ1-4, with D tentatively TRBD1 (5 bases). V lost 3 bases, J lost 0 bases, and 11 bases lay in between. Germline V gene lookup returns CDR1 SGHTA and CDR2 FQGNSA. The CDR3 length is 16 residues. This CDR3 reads CASSLQTGSTNEKLFF. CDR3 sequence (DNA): TGTGCCAGCAGCTTGCAAACAGGTTCAACTAATGAAAAACTGTTTTTT.

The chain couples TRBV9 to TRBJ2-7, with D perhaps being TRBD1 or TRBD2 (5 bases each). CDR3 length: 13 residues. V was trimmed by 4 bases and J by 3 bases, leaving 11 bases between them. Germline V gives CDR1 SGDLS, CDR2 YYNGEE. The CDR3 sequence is CASSPGTVYEQYF. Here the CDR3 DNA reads TGTGCCAGCAGCCCCGGGACGGTCTACGAGCAGTACTTC.

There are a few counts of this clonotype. The CDR3 DNA sequence: TGTGCCAGCAGTCGTCTGGGTGTTTTCTCCGGGGCCCTCCACTTT. Protein product: CASSRLGVFSGALHF. The chain combines TRBV6-5 with TRBJ1-6; D ambiguous. Germline values: CDR1 MNHEY, CDR2 SVGAGI. V was cut by 5 bases and J by 14 bases, with 22 bases left in between. This CDR3 is 15 amino acids long.

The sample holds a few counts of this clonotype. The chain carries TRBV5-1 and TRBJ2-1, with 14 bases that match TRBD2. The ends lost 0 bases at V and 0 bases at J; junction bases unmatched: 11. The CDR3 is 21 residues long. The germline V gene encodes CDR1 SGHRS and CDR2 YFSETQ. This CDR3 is CASSLAGAGLAGAPSYNEQFF. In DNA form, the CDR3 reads TGCGCCAGCAGCTTGGCCGGGGCGGGACTAGCGGGAGCGCCCTCCTACAATGAGCAGTTCTTC.

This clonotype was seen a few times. The CDR3 region has the DNA TGTGCCAGCAGCCCTAAGCCGGGGGCCAGGGGCTTATACGAGCAGTACTTC. Residues: CASSPKPGARGLYEQYF. The chain employs TRBV14 and TRBJ2-7; the D call may be TRBD1 or TRBD2 (6 bases each). Trimming cost V 4 bases and J 4 bases, with 23 bases left between them. CDR1 is SGHDN, CDR2 FVKESK, per germline. This CDR3 contains 17 residues. Combining the CDR3 with reference TRBV14 and TRBJ2-7 gives the whole variable domain EAGVTQFPSHSVIEKGQTVTLRCDPISGHDNLYWYRRVMGKEIKFLLHFVKESKQDESGMPNNRFLAERTGGTYSTLKVQPAELEDSGVYFCASSPKPGARGLYEQYFGPGTRLTVT.

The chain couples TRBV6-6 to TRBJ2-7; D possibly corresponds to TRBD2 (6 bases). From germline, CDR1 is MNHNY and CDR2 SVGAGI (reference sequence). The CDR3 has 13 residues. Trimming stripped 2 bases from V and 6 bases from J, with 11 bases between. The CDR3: CASSYHFGGEQYF. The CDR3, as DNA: TGTGCCAGCAGTTACCACTTCGGGGGCGAGCAGTACTTC.

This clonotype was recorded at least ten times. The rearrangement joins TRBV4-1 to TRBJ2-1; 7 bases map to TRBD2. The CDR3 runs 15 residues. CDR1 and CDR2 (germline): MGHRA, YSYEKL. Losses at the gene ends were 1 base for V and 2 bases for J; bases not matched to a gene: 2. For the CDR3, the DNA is TGCGCCAGCAGCCAAGGCAGCGGGGCCTACAATGAGCAGTTCTTC. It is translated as CASSQGSGAYNEQFF.